Listed below are T cell receptor beta chains from one sample, sequenced in a study of Ad26.COV2.S vaccination and SARS-CoV-2 variants. Some clones are missing from TCRdb's copy, which holds only in-frame ones; the method was immunoSEQ multiplex PCR. The repertoire consists of approximately 480,000 clones, with 87% occurring once and the leading ten covering 9.5% to 15%. This sample comprised peripheral blood, obtained in a trial of Ad26.COV2.S vaccine versus placebo. These receptors all stem from a person between 18 and 65 years old who received the Ad26.COV2.S COVID-19 vaccine or a placebo. Both conserved end residues are part of each CDR3. D genes are given only for firm matches. The listing skips clone size in some rows; elsewhere it reads once, few, many or a size class.

j_call: TRBJ1-4
cdr3_length: 14
clone_size: NA
d_call: NA
v_call: TRBV2
cdr3_nt: TGTGCCAGCAGTGCGGGACCAATTGGTGAAAAACTGTTTTTT
cdr3_aa: CASSAGPIGEKLFF

j_call: TRBJ2-7
cdr3_length: 17
clone_size: NA
d_call: TRBD2
v_call: TRBV7-9
cdr3_nt: TGTGCCAGCAGCCTACCAGCGAGCGGGAGGTCATCCTACGAGCAGTACTTC
cdr3_aa: CASSLPASGRSSYEQYF

j_call: TRBJ2-2
cdr3_length: 14
clone_size: NA
d_call: TRBD2
v_call: TRBV27
cdr3_nt: TGTGCCAGCAGTGTCCTAGCGGGGGCGGGTAGGCTGTTTTTT
cdr3_aa: CASSVLAGAGRLFF

j_call: TRBJ1-2
cdr3_length: 13
clone_size: few
d_call: NA
v_call: TRBV2
cdr3_nt: TGTGCCAGCGGGATGGCGGCCCCTGATGGCTACACCTTC
cdr3_aa: CASGMAAPDGYTF

j_call: TRBJ1-1
cdr3_length: 11
clone_size: NA
d_call: NA
v_call: TRBV7-2
cdr3_nt: TGTGCCAGTACGCAACTCTCTGAAGCTTTCTTT
cdr3_aa: CASTQLSEAFF

j_call: TRBJ2-5
cdr3_length: 15
clone_size: NA
d_call: TRBD2
v_call: TRBV28
cdr3_nt: TGTGCCAGCAGTCCCGGGACTAGCGGGCGAGAGACCCAGTACTTC
cdr3_aa: CASSPGTSGRETQYF

j_call: TRBJ2-5
cdr3_length: 14
clone_size: NA
d_call: NA
v_call: TRBV7-6
cdr3_nt: TGTGCCAGCAGCTTAGTAGTGAGTTCAGAGACCCAGTACTTC
cdr3_aa: CASSLVVSSETQYF

j_call: TRBJ1-6
cdr3_length: 14
clone_size: once
d_call: NA
v_call: TRBV6-5
cdr3_nt: TGTGCCAGCAAAAAGAGCTCCTATAATTCACCCCTCCACTTT
cdr3_aa: CASKKSSYNSPLHF

j_call: TRBJ2-5
cdr3_length: 17
clone_size: NA
d_call: TRBD2
v_call: TRBV28
cdr3_nt: TGTGCCAGCAGTTCCTTTTCCGGGACTAGTGGCCGTTGGACCCAGTACTTC
cdr3_aa: CASSSFSGTSGRWTQYF

j_call: TRBJ1-1
cdr3_length: 14
clone_size: NA
d_call: NA
v_call: TRBV12-5
cdr3_nt: TGTGCTAGTGGGCCCTCGGGGTTTTACGCTGAAGCTTTCTTT
cdr3_aa: CASGPSGFYAEAFF

j_call: TRBJ2-5
cdr3_length: 15
clone_size: NA
d_call: TRBD2
v_call: TRBV5-1
cdr3_nt: TGCGCCAGCAGCCTGGGGACTAGCGCAAAAGAGACCCAGTACTTC
cdr3_aa: CASSLGTSAKETQYF

j_call: TRBJ1-2
cdr3_length: 16
clone_size: NA
d_call: NA
v_call: TRBV9
cdr3_nt: TGTGCCAGCAGCGTAGAGGCAGGATCCCAACCCTATGGCTACACCTTC
cdr3_aa: CASSVEAGSQPYGYTF

j_call: TRBJ1-2
cdr3_length: 15
clone_size: NA
d_call: NA
v_call: TRBV28
cdr3_nt: TGTGCCAGCAGTTTACCAAGCCAGGGGTTGGGTGGCTACACCTTC
cdr3_aa: CASSLPSQGLGGYTF

j_call: TRBJ2-1
cdr3_length: 13
clone_size: NA
d_call: NA
v_call: TRBV7-2
cdr3_nt: TGTGCCAGCAGCTTAAGAGGGGGCAATGAGCAGTTCTTC
cdr3_aa: CASSLRGGNEQFF

j_call: TRBJ1-2
cdr3_length: 11
clone_size: NA
d_call: NA
v_call: TRBV27
cdr3_nt: TGTGCCACAGGGAGAAACTATGGCTACACCTTC
cdr3_aa: CATGRNYGYTF

j_call: TRBJ1-4
cdr3_length: 16
clone_size: NA
d_call: NA
v_call: TRBV16
cdr3_nt: TGTGCCAGCAGCCAAGTCCCGCAGGGCTCTAATGAAAAACTGTTTTTT
cdr3_aa: CASSQVPQGSNEKLFF

j_call: TRBJ2-1
cdr3_length: 17
clone_size: NA
d_call: TRBD2
v_call: TRBV6-2/TRBV6-3
cdr3_nt: TGTGCCAGCAGTTACTCGAGATTCGCGGGAGACCACAATGAGCAGTTCTTC
cdr3_aa: CASSYSRFAGDHNEQFF

j_call: TRBJ2-7
cdr3_length: 8
clone_size: NA
d_call: NA
v_call: TRBV11-3
cdr3_nt: TGCTTCCCTTCCGAGCAGTACTTC
cdr3_aa: CFPSEQYF

j_call: TRBJ1-6
cdr3_length: 15
clone_size: NA
d_call: TRBD1
v_call: TRBV9
cdr3_nt: TGTGCCAGCAGCCCACAGGGGGCGCTTAATTCACCCCTCCACTTT
cdr3_aa: CASSPQGALNSPLHF